This T cell receptor beta chain emerged from a study of CD8+ T cells in alopecia areata. The study's findings and limits: On tofacitinib, scalp and blood still held many of the expanded lesional clones. One nonresponder makes the tie between baseline CD8+ expansion and response uncertain. Affected scalp, especially in alopecia totalis/universalis, had a higher clonality than normal scalp did.

The CDR3 consists of 18 residues. CDR1 is LNHDA and CDR2 is SQIVND in the germline V gene (reference sequence). V dropped 4 bases and J dropped 4; count of bases not matched to a gene: 15. On this clone itself: No antigen is known for it.

As for treatment: oral pan-JAK inhibitor, 5-10 mg twice daily. Extracted RNA was reverse transcribed into cDNA, the sequencing template. Data came from immunoSEQ multiplex PCR; TCRdb stores just in-frame clones and leaves some out. The sample holds fewer than 150,000 clones, roughly 80% seen once. The receptor comes from a human donor with alopecia areata. The input for sequencing was CD8+ T cells sorted from blood, taken at week 4, from a patient treated with tofacitinib. V usage is TRBV19 and J usage is TRBJ2-1, with TRBD1 matching over 8 bases. The CDR3, as DNA: TGTGCCAGTAGTACCCCAATCGCGACAGGGGATAGGTACAATGAGCAGTTCTTC. Protein product: CASSTPIATGDRYNEQFF. The variable domain in full, with the rest retrieved from reference TRBV19 and TRBJ2-1, is DGGITQSPKYLFRKEGQNVTLSCEQNLNHDAMYWYRQDPGQGLRLIYYSQIVNDFQKGDIAEGYSVSREKKESFPLTVTSAQKNPTAFYLCASSTPIATGDRYNEQFFGPGTRLTVL.